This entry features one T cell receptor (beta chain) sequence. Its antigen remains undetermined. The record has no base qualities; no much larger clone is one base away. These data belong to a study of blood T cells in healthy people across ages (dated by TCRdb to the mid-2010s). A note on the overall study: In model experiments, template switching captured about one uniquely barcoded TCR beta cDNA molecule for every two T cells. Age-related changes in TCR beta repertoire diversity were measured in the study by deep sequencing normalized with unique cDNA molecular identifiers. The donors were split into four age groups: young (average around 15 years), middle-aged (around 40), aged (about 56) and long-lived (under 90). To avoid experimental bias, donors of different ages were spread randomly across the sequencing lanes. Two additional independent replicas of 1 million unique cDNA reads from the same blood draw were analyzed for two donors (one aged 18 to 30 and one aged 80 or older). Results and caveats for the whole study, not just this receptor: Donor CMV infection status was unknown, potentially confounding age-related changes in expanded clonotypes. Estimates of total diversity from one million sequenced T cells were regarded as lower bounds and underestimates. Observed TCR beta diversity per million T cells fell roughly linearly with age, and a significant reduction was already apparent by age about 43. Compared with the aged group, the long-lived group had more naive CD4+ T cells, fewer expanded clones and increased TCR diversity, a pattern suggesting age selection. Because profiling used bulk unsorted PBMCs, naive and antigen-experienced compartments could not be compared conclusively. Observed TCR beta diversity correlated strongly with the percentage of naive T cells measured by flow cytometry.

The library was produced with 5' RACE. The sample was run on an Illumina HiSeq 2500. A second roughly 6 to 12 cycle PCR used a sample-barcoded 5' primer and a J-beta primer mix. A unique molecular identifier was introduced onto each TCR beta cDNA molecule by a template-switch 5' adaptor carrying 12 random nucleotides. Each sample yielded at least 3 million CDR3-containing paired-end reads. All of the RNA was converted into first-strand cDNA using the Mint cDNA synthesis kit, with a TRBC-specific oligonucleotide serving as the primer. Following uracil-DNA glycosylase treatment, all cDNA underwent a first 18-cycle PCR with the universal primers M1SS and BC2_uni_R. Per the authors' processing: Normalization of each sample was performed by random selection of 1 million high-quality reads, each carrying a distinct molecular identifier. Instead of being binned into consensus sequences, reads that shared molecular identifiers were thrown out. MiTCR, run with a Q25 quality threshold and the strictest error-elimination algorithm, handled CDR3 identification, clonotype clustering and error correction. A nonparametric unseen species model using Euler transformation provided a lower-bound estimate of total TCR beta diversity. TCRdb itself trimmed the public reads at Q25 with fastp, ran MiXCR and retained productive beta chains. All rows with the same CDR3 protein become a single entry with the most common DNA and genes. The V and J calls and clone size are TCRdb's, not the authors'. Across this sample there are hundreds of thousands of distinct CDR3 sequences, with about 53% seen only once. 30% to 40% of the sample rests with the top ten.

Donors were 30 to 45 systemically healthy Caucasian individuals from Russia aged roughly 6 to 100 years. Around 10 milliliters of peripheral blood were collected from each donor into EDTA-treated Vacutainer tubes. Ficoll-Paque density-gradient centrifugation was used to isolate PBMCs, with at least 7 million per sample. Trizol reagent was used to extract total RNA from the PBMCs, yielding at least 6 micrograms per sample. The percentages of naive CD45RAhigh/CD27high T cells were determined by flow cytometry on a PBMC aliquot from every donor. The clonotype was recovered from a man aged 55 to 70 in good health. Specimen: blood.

The sequenced DNA is TGCAGCGTTGTCGGCGGGGTCAACGAGCAGTACTTC. It encodes CSVVGGVNEQYF. The V and J segments used are TRBV29-1 and TRBJ2-5, and perhaps TRBD2 as D gene, on 6 matching bases. The tail of the sequence fits TRBJ2-7 better, so the J call may be wrong. From a lookup of the germline V gene, CDR1 and CDR2 are SQVTM and ANQGSEA. From the cysteine through the phenylalanine, the CDR3 covers 12 amino acids. The sequence is cut down to CDR3 DNA, 36 bases in frame from base 1.